The following is a TCR beta chain sequence with its context. What it binds is not known. This sample stems from a study of cytomegalovirus exposure and HLA in healthy donors. Germline CDR1 and CDR2: SNHLY and FYNNEI. The CDR3 is 13 amino acids. Trimming at V came to 5 bases and at J to 6 bases, leaving 3 bases not matched to a gene. 60 Vbeta and 13 Jbeta primers were used in PCR. Libraries were prepared by immunoSEQ multiplex PCR; TCRdb keeps only in-frame clonotypes and omits some of them. This table has 100,000 to 150,000 clones, roughly 8.3% appearing once. Findings and limits, study-wide: Serostatus for CMV was the only available immune exposure information. Per published reports, the classifier diagnosed cytomegalovirus status with high specificity and sensitivity.

The material sequenced was PBMCs. This receptor was taken from a man in his forties in good health and CMV-seronegative. The chain combines TRBV2 with TRBJ1-2; 10 bases are shared with TRBD1. CDR3 in amino acids: CASSRGQGDGYTF. CDR3 nucleotides: TGTGCCAGCAGTAGAGGACAGGGGGATGGCTACACCTTC.